This T cell receptor (beta chain) was captured by sequencing in a study of human T cells and chemical hapten exposure. The total RNA was obtained from whole blood that was not fractionated. Trimming at V came to 6 bases and at J to 0 bases, leaving 5 bases not matched to a gene. The CDR3 has 14 amino acids. Germline CDR1 is MNHEY and CDR2 is SVGAGI. The sample holds a few counts of this clonotype. The library labeled individual cDNA molecules by adding unique molecular identifiers to them. One entry per CDR3 protein results from TCRdb running MiXCR on the reads. The sample records about 120,000 distinct CDR3 sequences, approximately 9% being singletons.

The sample was whole blood. This rearrangement joins TRBV6-5 to TRBJ2-7; TRBD1 agrees at 7 bases. This TCR came from a human donor in good health. Some clones in this sample may be carry-over from other donors' samples. The CDR3 protein is CASSQTGSSYEQYF. CDR3 nucleotide sequence: TGTGCCAGCAGCCAGACAGGGAGCTCCTACGAGCAGTACTTC.